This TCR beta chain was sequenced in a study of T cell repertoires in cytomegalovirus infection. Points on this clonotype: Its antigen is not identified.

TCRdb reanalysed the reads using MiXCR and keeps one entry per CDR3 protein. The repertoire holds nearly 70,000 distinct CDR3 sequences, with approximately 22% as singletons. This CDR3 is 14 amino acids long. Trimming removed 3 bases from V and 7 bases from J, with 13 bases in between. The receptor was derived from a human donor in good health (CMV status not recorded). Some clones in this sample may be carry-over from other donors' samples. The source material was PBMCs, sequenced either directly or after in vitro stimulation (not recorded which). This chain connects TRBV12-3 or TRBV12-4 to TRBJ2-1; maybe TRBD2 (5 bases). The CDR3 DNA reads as TGTGCCAGCAGTTTGGGAGACAAGAGGAATGAGCAGTTCTTC. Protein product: CASSLGDKRNEQFF.